A single sample gave rise to the 30 T cell receptor beta chains below, sequenced in a study of tumor-infiltrating lymphocytes in primary liver carcinoma. Germline DNA was also extracted, with blood RNA taken from unsorted whole blood. The investigators made TCR beta cDNA from about 500 ng total RNA, using a constant-region primer. Modified slightly, ARM-PCR produced TCR beta libraries over three nested multiplex PCR rounds. It was with TRBV1-TRBV30 forward primers and a C-beta reverse primer that the first two PCR rounds were run, at about 10 cycles each. TCRdb independently ran MiXCR on the multiplex PCR reads; one entry per CDR3 protein. The table includes nearly 200,000 distinct CDR3 sequences, less than 65% detected once. The sample consisted of peripheral blood. Receptors originate from a woman in her sixties with primary liver carcinoma and hepatitis B virus infection.

This clonotype is medium-sized (0.01 to 0.1%). The V and J genes are TRBV11-2 and TRBJ2-1, with TRBD2 identical over 9 bases. Germline CDR1 is SGHAT and CDR2 is FQNNGV. The CDR3 totals 19 residues. With 5 bases clipped from V and 7 bases from J, the junction kept 21 bases outside the gene matches. The CDR3 loop is CASSPNELSGRSLRNEQFF. CDR3 coding DNA: TGTGCCAGCAGCCCCAACGAATTGAGCGGGAGGAGTCTTAGGAATGAGCAGTTCTTC.

The rearrangement uses TRBV11-2 and TRBJ2-1; TRBD2 matches at 11 bases. Germline trimming cut 8 bases from V and 7 bases from J; bases unmatched to any gene: 16. CDR3 length: 17 amino acids. Germline V lookup: CDR1 SGHAT, CDR2 FQNNGV. This CDR3 is CASCPLGRLAGGNEQFF. CDR3 nucleotide sequence: TGTGCCAGCTGCCCACTAGGGAGGCTAGCGGGAGGAAATGAGCAGTTCTTC.

This chain links TRBV11-3 with TRBJ1-1; D ambiguous. Trimming cost V 5 bases and J 6 bases, with 19 bases left between them. Looked up from germline, CDR1 is SGHNT and CDR2 is YENEEA. The CDR3 has 15 residues. The CDR3 bases are TGTGCCAGCAGCCCCCCCGCTGCAGGCGTCCCTGAAGCTTTCTTT. Protein: CASSPPAAGVPEAFF.

Notes on this clonotype: A much more abundant neighbour one base away suggests this may be a read error. This chain joins TRBV12-3 or TRBV12-4 and TRBJ2-7, with 8 nucleotides matching TRBD1. This CDR3 is 13 amino acids long. The CDR3 DNA follows: TGTGTCAGCAGTTTGGACAGGGTCTACGAGCAGTACTTC. It translates to CVSSLDRVYEQYF.

Concerning this clonotype itself: Mismatch with germline at one junction end may stem from a read error. This CDR3 reads CASSSGLPGVGSYEQYF. The CDR3 DNA is TGTGCCAGCAGCTCGGGACTACCGGGAGTCGGGTCCTACGAACAGTACTTC. The V gene is TRBV5-6, the J gene TRBJ2-7, with 7 bases fitting TRBD2. Per the germline V gene, CDR1 is SGHDT and CDR2 is YYEEEE. The CDR3 loop spans 17 amino acids.

In regard to this clonotype: The CDR3 ends on some other residue instead of the conserved phenylalanine or tryptophan, so this is likely a read error. V gene TRBV12-3 or TRBV12-4 combines with J gene TRBJ1-3; D unclear. This CDR3 is 14 amino acids long. The CDR3 region has the DNA TGCGCCAGCAGTTTCGGGGAAACTGGAAACGCCATATATTTA. Its translation: CASSFGETGNAIYL.

Comment on this clonotype: A much larger clonotype is one base distant, so this may be a read error. The rearrangement links TRBV4-2 to TRBJ1-6; D not certain. This CDR3 comprises 13 residues. Germline V gives CDR1 LGHNA, CDR2 YNFKEQ. With 4 bases removed from V and 9 bases from J, the gap between germline ends came to 10 bases. The CDR3: CASSPTGFSPLHF. CDR3 sequence (DNA): TGTGCCAGCAGCCCGACCGGCTTTTCACCCCTCCACTTT.

This clonotype was recorded at least ten times. The V and J genes are TRBV4-2 and TRBJ2-1, with D possibly being TRBD1 or TRBD2 (5 bases each). Between the trimmed V and J ends, which lost 5 bases and 7 bases, there was a span of 15 bases. Germline CDR1 is LGHNA and CDR2 is YNFKEQ. CDR3 length: 14 residues. CDR3 loop: CASSGTNPLNEQFF. The CDR3 DNA reads as TGTGCCAGCAGCGGGACGAACCCGTTGAATGAGCAGTTCTTC.

This clonotype was seen ten or more times. The chain is built from TRBV6-6 and TRBJ2-7; 9 nucleotides align to TRBD1. CDR1 is MNHNY, CDR2 SVGAGI, per germline (reference sequence). The CDR3 runs 15 residues. After removal of 5 bases from V and 4 bases from J, the junction contained 9 bases not matched to a gene. The CDR3 loop is CASSAPGTGLYEQYF. CDR3 sequence (DNA): TGTGCCAGCAGTGCTCCAGGGACAGGGCTTTACGAGCAGTACTTC.

This clonotype was detected many times. The chain couples TRBV5-5 to TRBJ2-7; tentatively, D is TRBD1 (6 bases). Deletions cut 7 bases from V and 5 bases from J, with 22 bases between. Germline-derived CDR1 and CDR2 are SGHKS and YYEKEE (reference sequence). The CDR3 loop spans 15 amino acids. The CDR3 DNA follows: TGTGCCAGCTTTCCTGGATGGGGGACACTGCACGAGCAGTACTTC. This sequence encodes CASFPGWGTLHEQYF.

Many counts were recorded for this clonotype. The rearrangement uses TRBV29-1 and TRBJ2-5; D assignment may be TRBD1 or TRBD2 (5 bases each). The CDR3 sequence is 14 residues long. Germline V gene lookup returns CDR1 SQVTM and CDR2 ANQGSEA. Trimming pared 1 base from V and 7 bases from J, leaving 16 bases between. In DNA form, the CDR3 reads TGCAGCGTTGAAGCAGGGCGCGGGTGGGGGACCCAGTACTTC. Amino acids: CSVEAGRGWGTQYF.

Note on this clonotype: A clone one base away is much larger, so this may be a read error. Given the absence of the conserved phenylalanine or tryptophan at the CDR3 end, a read error is likely. This chain uses TRBV4-2 with TRBJ2-7; the match to TRBD2 covers 10 bases. Germline V gene data show CDR1 as LGHNA and CDR2 as YNFKEQ. The J segment lost 7 bases and the V segment lost 0 bases, leaving 3 bases of the junction unmatched. This CDR3 has 14 residues. CDR3 bases: TGTGCCAGCAGCCAAGAGCTAGCGGGAGATGAGCAGTACTTA. It is translated as CASSQELAGDEQYL.

Notes on this clonotype: Germline is not matched at one junction end, which may reflect a read error. This rearrangement joins TRBV29-1 to TRBJ1-5; D unclear. Germline assignment: CDR1 SQVTM and CDR2 ANQGSEA. CDR3 length: 13 amino acids. The CDR3 loop reads CSVQWYGNHPQHF. Written as DNA, the CDR3 is TGCAGCGTTCAATGGTACGGCAATCACCCCCAGCATTTT.

On this clonotype: A junction end diverges from the germline sequence, so it may reflect a read error. The V call is TRBV7-2, the J call TRBJ2-3; D unresolved. The CDR3 contains 13 residues. Germline V gene sequence: CDR1 SGHTA, CDR2 FQGNSA. The CDR3 spells CASSLVGTDAQYF. For the CDR3, the DNA is TGTGCCAGCAGCTTAGTGGGCACAGATGCGCAGTATTTT.

This clonotype has a count of ten or more. The J gene is TRBJ1-5, the V gene TRBV20-1; tentatively, D is TRBD1 (5 bases). CDR1 is DFQATT, CDR2 SNEGSKA, per germline (reference sequence). The CDR3 runs to 15 residues. The germline V and J ends were trimmed by 4 bases and 7 bases, with 20 bases remaining between them. The CDR3 sequence: CSANTGFGGRQPQHF. The CDR3 DNA follows: TGCAGTGCTAATACAGGCTTTGGGGGACGGCAGCCCCAGCATTTT.

There are many counts of this clonotype. V usage is TRBV11-2 and J usage is TRBJ2-7; TRBD2 agrees at 8 bases. Germline values: CDR1 SGHAT, CDR2 FQNNGV. With V trimmed by 4 bases and J by 2 bases, 13 bases remained unmatched. CDR3 size: 17 residues. CDR3 sequence reads: CASSSVMAGTSPYEQYF. CDR3 nucleotides: TGTGCCAGCAGCTCGGTCATGGCCGGGACTAGTCCCTACGAGCAGTACTTC.

V is TRBV5-6 and J is TRBJ2-1; 10 nucleotides align to TRBD2. Germline-derived CDR1 and CDR2 are SGHDT and YYEEEE. The junction had 13 bases not matched to a gene; V was cut back by 1 base and J by 0 bases. The CDR3 spans 20 residues. This CDR3 reads CASSLTLPGLAQRSYNEQFF. The CDR3, as DNA: TGTGCCAGCAGCTTGACTCTGCCGGGACTAGCGCAACGCTCCTACAATGAGCAGTTCTTC.

The V call is TRBV13, the J call TRBJ2-6; TRBD2 is a possible D gene (7 bases). Germline CDR1 reads PRHDT; CDR2 reads FYEKMQ (reference sequence). The CDR3 is 16 amino acids. The V end was cut by 4 bases, the J end by 6 bases, with 16 bases between. The CDR3 nucleotides read TGTGCCAGCAGCTCAGAGGGGGGGAGTGAGGCCAACGTCCTGACTTTC. It specifies CASSSEGGSEANVLTF.

This clonotype was detected a few times. A read error may explain this, as a much larger clone is one base away. Likely a read error: the CDR3 ends without its conserved phenylalanine or tryptophan. V usage is TRBV5-6 and J usage is TRBJ2-6; maybe TRBD1 (7 bases). Germline-derived CDR1 and CDR2 are SGHDT and YYEEEE. The CDR3 covers 13 residues. CDR3 bases: TGCGGGGGACAGCGCTCTGGGGCCAACGTCCTGACTATC. Translation gives CGGQRSGANVLTI.

The V and J genes are TRBV1 and TRBJ2-3; TRBD2, the D gene given by the table, was not confirmed from the DNA. TRBV1 is flagged as a pseudogene. The CDR3 covers 17 residues. The CDR3 DNA reads as TGCACCAGCAAGACCGGGACTAGCGGAAGTAGCACAGATACGCAGTATTTT. Translating gives CTSKTGTSGSSTDTQYF.

There are a few counts of this clonotype. V gene TRBV28 combines with J gene TRBJ1-2, with a possible D match to TRBD1 (6 bases). Trimming pared 7 bases from V and 2 bases from J, leaving 17 bases between. The CDR3 contains 15 residues. Germline V gene lookup returns CDR1 MDHEN and CDR2 SYDVKM. CDR3 in amino acids: CASTLRDGTNYGYTF. In nucleotides, the CDR3 is TGTGCCAGCACCTTAAGGGACGGGACAAACTATGGCTACACCTTC.

Concerning this clonotype: This may come from a read error, since a much larger clone is one base off. The rearrangement links TRBV6-7 to TRBJ1-5; D ambiguous. TRBV6-7 is assigned to the ORF class and has an uncertain function. This CDR3 contains 14 residues. The chain's CDR3 is CASSGRGTNRPQHF. CDR3 in DNA: TGTGCCAGCAGTGGTCGAGGAACCAATCGGCCCCAGCATTTT.

On this clonotype: A read error may produce the germline difference seen at one junction end. The V call is TRBV6-5, the J call TRBJ2-7; D may be TRBD1 or TRBD2 (6 bases each). The CDR3 has 15 amino acids. Looked up from germline, CDR1 is MNHEY and CDR2 is SVGAGI. CDR3 region: CASSYRGLRSKGRYF. CDR3 sequence (DNA): TGCGCCAGCAGCTACCGGGGGCTACGGAGTAAGGGGCGGTACTTC.

The chain uses TRBV4-2 and TRBJ2-1; D remains unclear. Deletions cut 5 bases from V and 2 bases from J, with 13 bases between. Per germline, CDR1 LGHNA and CDR2 YNFKEQ. This CDR3 has 15 residues. CDR3: CASSIDTTPYNEQFF. For the CDR3, the DNA is TGTGCCAGCAGCATAGACACCACCCCCTACAATGAGCAGTTCTTC.

J is TRBJ2-3 and V is TRBV28; D is undetermined. CDR1 is MDHEN and CDR2 is SYDVKM in the germline V gene. The CDR3 has 13 residues. V was cut by 7 bases and J by 0 bases, with 8 bases left in between. The chain's CDR3 is CASTVTSTDTQYF. Here the CDR3 DNA reads TGTGCCAGCACCGTTACTAGCACAGATACGCAGTATTTT.

As to this clonotype: One end of the junction does not line up with germline, which may come from a read error. CDR3 nucleotide sequence: TGTGCCAGCACGGTTGGGGGACAGCATAATTCACCCCTCCGCTTT. Translation: CASTVGGQHNSPLRF. The rearrangement uses TRBV28 and TRBJ1-6, with 7 bases aligning to TRBD1. The CDR3 runs 15 residues. Germline V lookup: CDR1 MDHEN, CDR2 SYDVKM.

As for this clonotype: A much larger clone lies a single base off, so this may be a read error. The chain has TRBV6-1 and TRBJ1-2, with D uncertain. Germline loops: CDR1 MNHNS, CDR2 SASEGT. The V end lost 6 bases, the J end lost 1 base, and 6 bases lay between the germline ends. The CDR3 sequence is 12 residues long. The CDR3 DNA sequence: TGTGCCAGCAGATCCCTTAACTATGGCTACACCTTC. This encodes CASRSLNYGYTF.

Note on this clonotype: The conserved phenylalanine or tryptophan is not found at the CDR3 terminus, so this likely reflects a read error. The V gene is TRBV11-1, the J gene TRBJ2-7, with D perhaps TRBD2 (6 bases). Germline V gene lookup returns CDR1 SGHAT and CDR2 FQDESV (reference sequence). The length of the CDR3 is 14 residues. The CDR3 is CANSLADERYVQYI. CDR3 bases: TGTGCCAACAGCTTAGCGGACGAACGCTACGTGCAGTACATC.

About this clonotype: A clone one base away is much larger, so this may be a read error. The chain joins TRBV6-1 to TRBJ1-1; perhaps TRBD1 as D (5 bases). With 7 bases removed from V and 1 base from J, the gap between germline ends came to 10 bases. This CDR3 spans 13 amino acids. The V gene's germline CDR1 is MNHNS and CDR2 SASEGT. The CDR3 DNA reads TGTGCCAGCATTGTGGACAAGAACACTGAAGCTTTCTTT. It encodes CASIVDKNTEAFF.

The rearrangement uses TRBV6-5 and TRBJ2-5, with TRBD1 identical over 7 bases. The CDR3 sequence is 14 residues long. The germline gives CDR1 MNHEY, CDR2 SVGAGI. The V gene end was trimmed by 6 bases and the J gene end by 5 bases; junction bases not matched to a gene: 9. CDR3: CASSYAGGKETQYF. The DNA of the CDR3 is TGTGCCAGCAGCTACGCAGGGGGTAAGGAGACCCAGTACTTC.